Detailed here is one T cell receptor beta chain. What it binds is not known. The entry originates in a study of cytomegalovirus exposure and HLA in healthy donors. Study-level findings and limits: Earlier findings revealed that most TCR beta V segments proved productive either about 87% or about 30% of the time.

The CDR3 sequence is 15 residues long. V shed 0 bases and J 0 bases; nucleotides not matched to a gene: 2. From germline, CDR1 is SGHNT and CDR2 YYREEE (reference sequence). The study ran its PCR with 60 Vbeta and 13 Jbeta primers. The repertoire was sequenced with immunoSEQ multiplex PCR; TCRdb's copy has only in-frame clones and lacks some. The sample yields 100,000 to 150,000 clones, under 20% seen once. The TCR originated in a female donor in good health and CMV-seropositive. J is TRBJ2-7 and V is TRBV5-4, with 8 nucleotides matching TRBD1. The sample was PBMCs. CDR3 region: CASSLGRGLSYEQYF. CDR3 DNA sequence: TGTGCCAGCAGCTTGGGCAGGGGGCTCTCCTACGAGCAGTACTTC.